A selection of T cell receptor beta chains follows, all from one sample in a study of a mutant IDH1 vaccine in newly diagnosed glioma. The table came from immunoSEQ multiplex PCR; TCRdb's copy has only in-frame clones and leaves some out. This table has about 94,000 clones, roughly 90% appearing once. No antigen has been assigned to these receptors. Specimen: PBMCs, collected from a glioma patient whose treatment included an IDH1 peptide vaccine. Every receptor here comes from a woman between 45 and 65 years old with glioma. The CDR3 runs from the conserved cysteine through the conserved F or W. The D gene is left open where the match is weak. Size values are once, few and many counts, or a class for expanded clones, and some rows have none.

j_call,d_call,clone_size,v_call,cdr3_nt,cdr3_aa
TRBJ2-7,NA,NA,TRBV28,TGTGCCAGCAGTTTATATCGCACAGGGACCTACGAGCAGTACTTC,CASSLYRTGTYEQYF
TRBJ1-2,NA,NA,TRBV7-2,TGTGCCAGCAGCTTAGGGAGGCCTAACTATGGCTACACCTTC,CASSLGRPNYGYTF
TRBJ1-1,NA,few,TRBV30,TGTGCCTTAACAGGGCTGAACACTGAAGCTTTCTTT,CALTGLNTEAFF
TRBJ2-1,NA,NA,TRBV4-1,TGCGCCAGCAGCCAAGGTCGCGGGGCTCCCTACAATGAGCAGTTCTTC,CASSQGRGAPYNEQFF
TRBJ2-3,NA,NA,TRBV4-1,TGCGCCAGCAGCAGGACAGCCCTCACAGATACGCAGTATTTT,CASSRTALTDTQYF
TRBJ2-1,NA,NA,TRBV4-1,TGCGCCAGCAGCCAACCCTATCCCCACTATGGGGATGACAATGAGCAGTTCTTC,CASSQPYPHYGDDNEQFF
TRBJ2-4,TRBD2,NA,TRBV19,TGTGCCAGTAGTATGGCAGGACTAGCGGGGGGGGCCAAAAACATTCAGTACTTC,CASSMAGLAGGAKNIQYF
TRBJ2-5,TRBD1,few,TRBV10-2,TGCGCCAGCAGCCCCCTAGGGGGCGGGCAGACCCAGTACTTC,CASSPLGGGQTQYF
TRBJ2-7,NA,NA,TRBV5-6,TGTGCCAGCAGCTTGGGTGGATACGAGCAGTACTTC,CASSLGGYEQYF
TRBJ2-4,NA,NA,TRBV4-2,TGTGCCAGCAGCCAAGAGACAGGTTTAGCCAAAAACATTCAGTACTTC,CASSQETGLAKNIQYF
TRBJ1-1,NA,few,TRBV5-1,TGCGCCAGCAGCTTCAGGGGTGGAAACACTGAAGCTTTCTTT,CASSFRGGNTEAFF
TRBJ2-7,NA,NA,TRBV7-8,TGTGCCAGCAGCTCAGACCACGACTTTGGAGCTGGGTACGAGCAGTACTTC,CASSSDHDFGAGYEQYF
TRBJ1-2,NA,NA,TRBV5-1,TGCGCCAGCCTGGGGAATGCCCTCGATGGCTACACCTTC,CASLGNALDGYTF
TRBJ2-7,NA,NA,TRBV5-1,TGCGCCAGCAGCTTATTGACTAGGCCCGAGCAGTACTTC,CASSLLTRPEQYF
TRBJ1-2,NA,NA,TRBV10-3,TGTGCCATCGGGGACCCCGGCTACACCTTC,CAIGDPGYTF
TRBJ2-5,TRBD2,NA,TRBV25-1,TGTGCCAGCAGTGAATATCTGGGGGGGGAGACCCAGTACTTC,CASSEYLGGETQYF
TRBJ2-7,NA,NA,TRBV30,TGTGCCTGGAGTGTTTTCCAGGGGGGAGAGCAGTACTTC,CAWSVFQGGEQYF
TRBJ2-7,TRBD1,once,TRBV11-2,TGTGCCAGCAGCTTAGATTGGAACAGGGGGTACGAGCAGTACTTC,CASSLDWNRGYEQYF
TRBJ2-1,TRBD2,NA,TRBV7-8,TGTGCCAGCAGCTTAGCGCTAGCGGGAGTCCCCAATGAGCAGTTCTTC,CASSLALAGVPNEQFF
TRBJ1-1,NA,NA,TRBV2,TGTGCCAGCAGTTCGGGACCTATGAACACTGAAGCTTTCTTT,CASSSGPMNTEAFF
TRBJ2-2,TRBD2,NA,TRBV2,TGTGCCAGCAGTGTGGAGCGGGGCGGGGAGCTGTTTTTT,CASSVERGGELFF
TRBJ2-7,NA,NA,TRBV28,TGTGCCAGCAGTTTACAGGCCCTGACGAGAGAGCAGTACTTC,CASSLQALTREQYF